This T cell receptor beta chain emerged from a study of blood T cell repertoires in COVID-19. About the study: The samples span acute and convalescent COVID-19 from the United States, Italy and Spain. In each case, the material was cDNA or gDNA derived from T cells, B-cell-depleted T cells, or PBMCs.

As processed by the authors: Amplification of reference gene primers provided the estimated nucleated cell counts. Clones were sequenced by immunoSEQ multiplex PCR, and TCRdb holds only the in-frame ones, with some missing. That table gives V, J and clone size, and the DNA gave D and trimming. There are 250,000 to 350,000 clones in the sample; 87% occur only once, and less than 2.5% lies in the top ten. Germline CDR1 and CDR2: SEHNR and FQNEAQ (reference sequence). Trimming cost V 2 bases and J 0 bases, with 19 bases left between them. The CDR3 spans 18 residues. The chain has TRBV7-9 and TRBJ1-2; tentative D call: TRBD1 (5 bases). Sequencing input: peripheral blood. The origin of this receptor is a man between 18 and 29 years old with active or convalescent COVID-19. In nucleotides, the CDR3 is TGTGCCAGCAGCTTACTCGGCGGGGGTTCGGGCACTAACTATGGCTACACCTTC. Amino acid sequence: CASSLLGGGSGTNYGYTF.